Below are 7 T cell receptor beta chains sequenced from a single sample in a study of T cell responses to AZD1222 COVID-19 vaccine. Sequencing used immunoSEQ multiplex PCR; TCRdb keeps in-frame clones, though not all of them. The data contain about 110,000 clones, approximately 90% of them singletons. Sequenced material: peripheral blood, taken on day 0 of AZD1222 vaccination. The receptors were sampled from an adult in good health.

CDR3 residues: CASSPTSGSYNEQFF. The CDR3 bases are TGTGCCAGTAGCCCAACTAGCGGCTCCTACAATGAGCAGTTCTTC. V usage is TRBV19 and J usage is TRBJ2-1, with 8 nucleotides matching TRBD2. Germline-derived CDR1 and CDR2 are LNHDA and SQIVND (reference sequence). The V gene end was trimmed by 6 bases and the J gene end by 0 bases; junction bases not matched to a gene: 4. This CDR3 has 15 amino acids. Looking up the rest from reference TRBV19 and TRBJ2-1 gives the full variable domain: DGGITQSPKYLFRKEGQNVTLSCEQNLNHDAMYWYRQDPGQGLRLIYYSQIVNDFQKGDIAEGYSVSREKKESFPLTVTSAQKNPTAFYLCASSPTSGSYNEQFFGPGTRLTVL.

This sequence joins TRBV6-1 and TRBJ1-2; D remains unclear. V lost 2 bases and J 1 base, leaving 14 bases between the germline ends. The germline CDR1 and CDR2 sequences are MNHNS and SASEGT. The CDR3 runs to 16 residues. The DNA of the CDR3 is TGTGCCAGCAGTGAATTTGAGGTCAGATTTAACTATGGCTACACCTTC. As protein: CASSEFEVRFNYGYTF.

This chain joins TRBV10-3 and TRBJ1-2; the match to TRBD1 covers 8 bases. Germline V gene data show CDR1 as ENHRY and CDR2 as SYGVKD. The V and J ends lost 3 bases and 6 bases, in that order; junction bases with no gene match: 9. The CDR3 spans 15 residues. The CDR3 sequence is CAISEREAGGNGYTF. The CDR3 nucleotides read TGTGCCATCAGTGAAAGGGAGGCAGGGGGCAATGGCTACACCTTC.

The genes are TRBV7-2 and TRBJ1-1, with 10 bases fitting TRBD1. This CDR3 comprises 15 residues. The germline V gene encodes CDR1 SGHTA and CDR2 FQGNSA. J lost 4 bases, V lost 3 bases, and 5 bases had no gene match. The CDR3 is CASSFRQGASTEAFF. CDR3 bases: TGTGCCAGCAGCTTTAGACAGGGGGCTAGCACTGAAGCTTTCTTT.

This chain uses TRBV9 with TRBJ2-2; D remains unclear. Germline values: CDR1 SGDLS, CDR2 YYNGEE. The CDR3 sequence is 17 residues long. V lost 0 bases, J lost 4 bases, and 16 bases lay in between. CDR3 nucleotides: TGTGCCAGCAGCGTAGCTTTCAGTGGTTCTGGCACCGGGGAGCTGTTTTTT. Residues: CASSVAFSGSGTGELFF.

The rearrangement uses TRBV5-4 and TRBJ1-4, with a tentative D call TRBD1 (5 bases). Between the trimmed V and J ends, which lost 5 bases and 8 bases, there was a span of 16 bases. Per germline, CDR1 SGHNT and CDR2 YYREEE (reference sequence). This CDR3 region has 14 residues. The CDR3 loop is CASSTQGTEEKLFF. CDR3 coding DNA: TGTGCCAGCAGTACTCAGGGAACGGAGGAAAAACTGTTTTTT.

This chain links TRBV12-3 or TRBV12-4 with TRBJ2-5; tentative D call: TRBD1 (6 bases). CDR3 size: 13 residues. Trimming took 5 bases from V and 2 from J, leaving 9 bases between them. In DNA form, the CDR3 reads TGTGCCAGCAGTACAGGGTTACAAGAGACCCAGTACTTC. It codes for CASSTGLQETQYF.